This T cell receptor (beta chain) was sequenced during a study of response to subunit inactivated influenza vaccine. Study findings and constraints: The study's authors posited that every seasonal influenza vaccination enlists few new T cells.

TCRdb called the RT-PCR reads again in MiXCR, with one record for every CDR3 protein. The sample lists 500,000 to 600,000 distinct CDR3 sequences; approximately 12% were seen once. CDR3 size: 14 residues. Per germline, CDR1 WNHNN and CDR2 SYGVQD (reference sequence). Trimming at V came to 3 bases and at J to 5 bases, leaving 5 bases not matched to a gene. A note on this clonotype: Its antigen is unidentified.

The TCR comes from a man in his fifties who received an inactivated influenza vaccine. V and J are TRBV10-1 and TRBJ2-7; 9 bases fit TRBD1. The starting material was PBMCs from blood, obtained 35 to 45 days after vaccination. The CDR3 region has the DNA TGCGCCAGCAGTGATCCCGGGACAGGGAACGAGCAGTACTTC. It is translated as CASSDPGTGNEQYF.